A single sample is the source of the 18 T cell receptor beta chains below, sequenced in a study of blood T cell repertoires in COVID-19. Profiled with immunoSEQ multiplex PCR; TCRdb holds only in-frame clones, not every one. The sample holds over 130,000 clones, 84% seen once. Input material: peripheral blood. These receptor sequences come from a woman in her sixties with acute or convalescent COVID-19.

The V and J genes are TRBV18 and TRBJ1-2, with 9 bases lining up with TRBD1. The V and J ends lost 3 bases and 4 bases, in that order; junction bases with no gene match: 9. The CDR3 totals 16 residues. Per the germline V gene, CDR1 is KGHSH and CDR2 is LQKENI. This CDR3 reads CASSPISPGQGYGYTF. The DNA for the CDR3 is TGTGCCAGCTCACCGATAAGTCCGGGACAGGGCTATGGCTACACCTTC.

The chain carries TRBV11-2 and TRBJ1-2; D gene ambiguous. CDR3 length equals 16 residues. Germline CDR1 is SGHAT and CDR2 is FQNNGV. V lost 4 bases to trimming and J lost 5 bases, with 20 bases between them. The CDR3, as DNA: TGTGCCAGCAGCTCCATATCTGGCCTGCCGTATTATGGCTACACCTTC. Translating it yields CASSSISGLPYYGYTF.

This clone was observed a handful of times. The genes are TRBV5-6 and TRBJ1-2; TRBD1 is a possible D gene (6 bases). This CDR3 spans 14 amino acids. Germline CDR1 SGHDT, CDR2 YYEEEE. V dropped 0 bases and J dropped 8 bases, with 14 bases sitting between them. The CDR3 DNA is TGTGCCAGCAGCTTGGCCTTTGGGGGCGCGGGCTACACCTTC. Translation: CASSLAFGGAGYTF.

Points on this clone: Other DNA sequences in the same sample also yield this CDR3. CDR3: CASSIDPYTEAFF. The CDR3 nucleotides are TGTGCCAGTAGTATAGATCCCTACACTGAAGCTTTCTTT. The J gene is TRBJ1-1, the V gene TRBV19; D not resolved. Germline V gene lookup returns CDR1 LNHDA and CDR2 SQIVND (reference sequence). The CDR3 contains 13 residues. The V gene lost 0 bases and the J gene lost 3 bases, with 5 bases spanning the gap.

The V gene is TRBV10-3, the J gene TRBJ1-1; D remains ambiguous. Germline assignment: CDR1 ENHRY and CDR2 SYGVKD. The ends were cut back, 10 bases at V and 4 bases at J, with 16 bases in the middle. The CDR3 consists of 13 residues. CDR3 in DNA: TGTGCCACCCATTTAGTCCGGGGCACTGAAGCTTTCTTT. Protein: CATHLVRGTEAFF.

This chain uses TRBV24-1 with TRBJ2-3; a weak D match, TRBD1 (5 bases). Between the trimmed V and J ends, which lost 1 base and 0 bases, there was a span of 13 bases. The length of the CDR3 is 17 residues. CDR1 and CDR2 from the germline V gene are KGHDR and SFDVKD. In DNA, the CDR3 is TGTGCCACCAGTGATTTTAAGGGGTCCCACAGCACAGATACGCAGTATTTT. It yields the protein CATSDFKGSHSTDTQYF.

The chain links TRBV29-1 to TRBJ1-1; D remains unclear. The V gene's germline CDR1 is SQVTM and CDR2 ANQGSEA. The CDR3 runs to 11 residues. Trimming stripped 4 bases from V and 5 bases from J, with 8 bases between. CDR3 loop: CSVVDGTEAFF. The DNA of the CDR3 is TGCAGCGTTGTAGACGGGACTGAAGCTTTCTTT.

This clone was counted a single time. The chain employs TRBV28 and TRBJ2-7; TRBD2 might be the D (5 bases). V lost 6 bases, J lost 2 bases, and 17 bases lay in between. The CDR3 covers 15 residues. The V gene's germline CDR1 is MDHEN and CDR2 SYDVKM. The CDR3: CASRDSVIGTYEQYF. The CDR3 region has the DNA TGTGCCAGCAGGGACTCAGTGATTGGGACCTACGAGCAGTACTTC.

As DNA, the CDR3 is TGCGCCAGCAGCTTGGTGGAGAGCACTGAAGCTTTCTTT. Its protein is CASSLVESTEAFF. The chain carries TRBV5-1 and TRBJ1-1; D is undetermined. The germline gives CDR1 SGHRS, CDR2 YFSETQ. The V end lost 0 bases, the J end lost 4 bases, and 7 bases lay between the germline ends. This CDR3 spans 13 amino acids.

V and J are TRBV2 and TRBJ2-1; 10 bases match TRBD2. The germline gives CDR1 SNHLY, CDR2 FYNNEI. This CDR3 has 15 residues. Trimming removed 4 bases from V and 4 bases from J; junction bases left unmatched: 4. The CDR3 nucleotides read TGTGCCAGCAGTGGCCGGACTAGCGGATACAATGAGCAGTTCTTC. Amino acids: CASSGRTSGYNEQFF.

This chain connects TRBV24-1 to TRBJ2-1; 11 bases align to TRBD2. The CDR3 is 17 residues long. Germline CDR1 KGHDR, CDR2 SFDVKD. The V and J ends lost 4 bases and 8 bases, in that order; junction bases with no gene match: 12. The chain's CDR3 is CATSDQGQTSGKYEQFF. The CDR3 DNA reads TGTGCCACCAGTGACCAGGGACAGACTAGCGGGAAGTATGAGCAGTTCTTC.

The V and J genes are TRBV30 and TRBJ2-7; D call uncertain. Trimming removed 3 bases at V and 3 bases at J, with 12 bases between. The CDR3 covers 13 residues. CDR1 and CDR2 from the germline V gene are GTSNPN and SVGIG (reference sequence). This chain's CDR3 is CAWRLGLHYEQYF. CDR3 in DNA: TGTGCCTGGAGACTTGGGCTACACTACGAGCAGTACTTC.

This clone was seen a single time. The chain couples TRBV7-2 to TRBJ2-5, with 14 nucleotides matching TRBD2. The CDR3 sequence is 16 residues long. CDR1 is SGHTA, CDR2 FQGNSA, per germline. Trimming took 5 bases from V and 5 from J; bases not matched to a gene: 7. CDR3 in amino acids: CASSRTSGRSHETQYF. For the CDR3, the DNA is TGTGCCAGCAGCCGGACTAGCGGGAGGTCTCACGAGACCCAGTACTTC.

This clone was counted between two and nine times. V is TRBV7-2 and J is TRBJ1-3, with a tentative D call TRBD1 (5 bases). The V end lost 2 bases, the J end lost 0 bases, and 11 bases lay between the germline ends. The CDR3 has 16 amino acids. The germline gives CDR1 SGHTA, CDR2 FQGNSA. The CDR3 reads CASSLPGLYSGNTIYF. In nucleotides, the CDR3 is TGTGCCAGCAGCTTACCAGGGCTTTACTCTGGAAACACCATATATTTT.

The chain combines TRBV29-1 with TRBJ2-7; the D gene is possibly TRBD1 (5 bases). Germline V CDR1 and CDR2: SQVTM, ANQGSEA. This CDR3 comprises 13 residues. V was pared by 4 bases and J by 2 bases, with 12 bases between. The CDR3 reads CSVAMDNPYEQYF. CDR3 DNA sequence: TGCAGCGTTGCGATGGACAACCCCTACGAGCAGTACTTC.

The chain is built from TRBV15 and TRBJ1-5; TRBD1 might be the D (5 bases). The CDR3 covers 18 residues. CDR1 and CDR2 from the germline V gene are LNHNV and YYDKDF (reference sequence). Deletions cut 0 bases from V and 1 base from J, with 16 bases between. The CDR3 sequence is CATSRDRAGLGSNQPQHF. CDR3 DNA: TGTGCCACCAGCAGAGATAGGGCAGGGTTGGGGAGCAATCAGCCCCAGCATTTT.

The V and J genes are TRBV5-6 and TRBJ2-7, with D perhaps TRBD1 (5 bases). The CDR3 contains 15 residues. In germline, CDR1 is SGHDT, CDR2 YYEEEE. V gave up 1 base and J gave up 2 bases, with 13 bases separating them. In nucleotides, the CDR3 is TGTGCCAGCAGCTTGACCCAGACAGAGGCCTACGAGCAGTACTTC. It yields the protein CASSLTQTEAYEQYF.

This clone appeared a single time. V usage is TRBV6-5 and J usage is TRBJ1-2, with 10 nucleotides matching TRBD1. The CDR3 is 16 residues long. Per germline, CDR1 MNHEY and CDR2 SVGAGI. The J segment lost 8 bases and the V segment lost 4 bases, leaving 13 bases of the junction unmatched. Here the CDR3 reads CASSFFRDRGLGGYTF. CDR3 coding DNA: TGTGCCAGCAGTTTCTTCCGGGACAGGGGTCTCGGCGGCTACACCTTC.